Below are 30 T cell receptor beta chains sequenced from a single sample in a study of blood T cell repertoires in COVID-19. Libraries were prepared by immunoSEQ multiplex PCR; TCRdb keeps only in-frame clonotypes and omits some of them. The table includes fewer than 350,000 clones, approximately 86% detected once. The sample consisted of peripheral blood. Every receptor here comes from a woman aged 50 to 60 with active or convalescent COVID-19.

CDR3 sequence: CASSLEALYSDEQYF. The CDR3 region has the DNA TGTGCCAGCAGCTTAGAAGCCCTGTATAGCGACGAGCAGTACTTC. The chain joins TRBV7-9 to TRBJ2-7, with a tentative D call TRBD2 (5 bases). Per the germline V gene, CDR1 is SEHNR and CDR2 is FQNEAQ (reference sequence). The CDR3 is made up of 15 amino acids. V lost 1 base and J 5 bases, leaving 15 bases between the germline ends.

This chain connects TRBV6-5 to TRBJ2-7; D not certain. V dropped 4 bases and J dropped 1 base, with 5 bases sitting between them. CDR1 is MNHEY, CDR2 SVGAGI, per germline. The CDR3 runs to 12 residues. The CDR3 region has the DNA TGTGCCAGCAGTTCCCAATCCTACGAGCAGTACTTC. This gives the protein CASSSQSYEQYF.

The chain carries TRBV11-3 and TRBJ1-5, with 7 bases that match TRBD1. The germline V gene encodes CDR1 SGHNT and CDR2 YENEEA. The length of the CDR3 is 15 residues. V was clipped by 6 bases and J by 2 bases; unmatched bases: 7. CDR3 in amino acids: CASSFRDSRNQPQHF. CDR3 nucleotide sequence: TGTGCCAGCAGTTTCCGGGACAGTCGCAATCAGCCCCAGCATTTT.

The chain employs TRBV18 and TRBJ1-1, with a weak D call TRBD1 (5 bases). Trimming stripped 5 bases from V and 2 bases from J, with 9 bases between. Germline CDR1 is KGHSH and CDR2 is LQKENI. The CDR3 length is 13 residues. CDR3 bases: TGTGCCAGCTCATTCGACAGAAACACTGAAGCTTTCTTT. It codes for CASSFDRNTEAFF.

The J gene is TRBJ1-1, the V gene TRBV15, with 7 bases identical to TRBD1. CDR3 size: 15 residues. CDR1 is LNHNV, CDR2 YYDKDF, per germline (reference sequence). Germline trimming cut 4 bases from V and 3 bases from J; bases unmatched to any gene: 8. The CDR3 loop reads CATSTRQGIHTEAFF. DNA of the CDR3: TGTGCCACCAGCACTAGACAGGGTATTCACACTGAAGCTTTCTTT.

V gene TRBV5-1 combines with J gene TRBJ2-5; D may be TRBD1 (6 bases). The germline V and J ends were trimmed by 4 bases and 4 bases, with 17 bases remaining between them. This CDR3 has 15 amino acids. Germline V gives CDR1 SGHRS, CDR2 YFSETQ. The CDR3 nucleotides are TGCGCCAGCAGCATCACAGGGTTAAGCGGAGAGACCCAGTACTTC. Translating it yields CASSITGLSGETQYF. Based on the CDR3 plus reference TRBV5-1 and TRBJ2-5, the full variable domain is KAGVTQTPRYLIKTRGQQVTLSCSPISGHRSVSWYQQTPGQGLQFLFEYFSETQRNKGNFPGRFSGRQFSNSRSEMNVSTLELGDSALYLCASSITGLSGETQYFGPGTRLLVL.

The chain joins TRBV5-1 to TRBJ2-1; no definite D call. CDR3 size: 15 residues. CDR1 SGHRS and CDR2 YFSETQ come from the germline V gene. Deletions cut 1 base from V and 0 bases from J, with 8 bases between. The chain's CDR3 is CASSLSPSSYNEQFF. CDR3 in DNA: TGCGCCAGCAGCTTGTCCCCTAGCTCCTACAATGAGCAGTTCTTC.

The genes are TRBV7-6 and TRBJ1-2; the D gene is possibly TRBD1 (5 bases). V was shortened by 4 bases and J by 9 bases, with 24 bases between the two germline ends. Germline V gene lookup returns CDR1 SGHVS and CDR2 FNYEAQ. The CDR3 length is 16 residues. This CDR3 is CASSSRRGVWPDRYTF. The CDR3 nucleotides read TGTGCCAGCAGCTCGAGACGGGGGGTATGGCCCGACCGCTACACCTTC.

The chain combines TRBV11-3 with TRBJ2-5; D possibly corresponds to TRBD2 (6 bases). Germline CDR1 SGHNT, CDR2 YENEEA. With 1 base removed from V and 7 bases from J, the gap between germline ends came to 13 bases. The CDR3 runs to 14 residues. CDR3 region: CASSLGGGERTQYF. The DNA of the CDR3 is TGTGCCAGCAGCTTAGGGGGAGGTGAGAGGACCCAGTACTTC.

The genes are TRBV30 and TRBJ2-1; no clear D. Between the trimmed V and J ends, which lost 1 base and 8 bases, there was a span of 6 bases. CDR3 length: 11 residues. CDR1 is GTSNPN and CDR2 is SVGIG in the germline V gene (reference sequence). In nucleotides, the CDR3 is TGTGCCTGGAGTGCCGCGTATGAGCAGTTCTTC. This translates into CAWSAAYEQFF.

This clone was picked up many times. The CDR3 sequence: CASSNAPGTGRGYSNQPQHF. The CDR3 DNA reads TGTGCCAGCAGCAATGCCCCCGGGACAGGTAGGGGCTATAGCAATCAGCCCCAGCATTTT. The chain has TRBV21-1 and TRBJ1-5; the table's D call, TRBD1, was not checked against the DNA. TRBV21-1 is reported as a pseudogene. The CDR3 has 20 residues.

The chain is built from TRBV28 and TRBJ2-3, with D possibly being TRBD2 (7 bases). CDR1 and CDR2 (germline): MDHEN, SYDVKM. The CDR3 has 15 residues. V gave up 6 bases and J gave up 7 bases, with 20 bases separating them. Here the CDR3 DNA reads TGTGCCAGCAGCCGTAGGGGGGGTTTCAAAAATACGCAGTATTTT. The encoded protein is CASSRRGGFKNTQYF.

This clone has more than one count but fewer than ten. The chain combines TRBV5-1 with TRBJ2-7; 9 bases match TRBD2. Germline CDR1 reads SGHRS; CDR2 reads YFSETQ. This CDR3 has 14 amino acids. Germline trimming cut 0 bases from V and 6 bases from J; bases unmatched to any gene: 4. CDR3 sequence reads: CASSLEGGRGEQYF. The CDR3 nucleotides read TGCGCCAGCAGCTTGGAGGGCGGGAGGGGCGAGCAGTACTTC.

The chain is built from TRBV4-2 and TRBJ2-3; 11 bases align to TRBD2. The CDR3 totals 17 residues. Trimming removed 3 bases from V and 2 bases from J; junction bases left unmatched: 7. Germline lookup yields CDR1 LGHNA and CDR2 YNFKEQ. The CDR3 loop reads CASSQELAGGYTDTQYF. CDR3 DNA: TGTGCCAGCAGCCAGGAATTAGCGGGAGGGTACACAGATACGCAGTATTTT.

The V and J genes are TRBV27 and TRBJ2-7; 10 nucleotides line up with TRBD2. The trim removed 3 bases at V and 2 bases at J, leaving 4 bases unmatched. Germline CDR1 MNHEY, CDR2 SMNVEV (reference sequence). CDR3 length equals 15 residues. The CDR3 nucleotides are TGTGCCAGCAGTTTCCTTAGCGGGAGGCCCTACGAGCAGTACTTC. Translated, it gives CASSFLSGRPYEQYF.

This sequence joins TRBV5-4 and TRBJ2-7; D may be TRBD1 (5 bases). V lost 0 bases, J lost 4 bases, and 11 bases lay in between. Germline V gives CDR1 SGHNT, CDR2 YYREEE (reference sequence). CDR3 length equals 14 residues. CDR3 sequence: CASSLGQGGYEQYF. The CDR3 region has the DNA TGTGCCAGCAGCTTGGGTCAGGGTGGGTACGAGCAGTACTTC.

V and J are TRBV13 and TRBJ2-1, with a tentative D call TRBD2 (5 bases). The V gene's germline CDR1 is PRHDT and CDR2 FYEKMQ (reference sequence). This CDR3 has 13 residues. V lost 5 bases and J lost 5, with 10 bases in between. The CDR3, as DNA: TGTGCCAGCAGCCCCGGGGATAACAATGAGCAGTTCTTC. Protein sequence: CASSPGDNNEQFF.

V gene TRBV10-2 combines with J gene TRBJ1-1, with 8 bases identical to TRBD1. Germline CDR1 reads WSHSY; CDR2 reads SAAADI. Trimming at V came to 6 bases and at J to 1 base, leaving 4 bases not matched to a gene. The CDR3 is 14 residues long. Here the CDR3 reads CASRRDRRNTEAFF. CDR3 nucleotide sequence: TGCGCCAGCAGAAGGGACAGGAGGAACACTGAAGCTTTCTTT.

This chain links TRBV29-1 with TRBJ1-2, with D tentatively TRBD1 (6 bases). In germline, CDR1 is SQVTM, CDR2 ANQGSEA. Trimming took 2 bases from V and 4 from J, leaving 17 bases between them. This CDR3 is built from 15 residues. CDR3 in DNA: TGCAGCGTTGAAAATGAAGGACAGCCAATCTATGGCTACACCTTC. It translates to CSVENEGQPIYGYTF.

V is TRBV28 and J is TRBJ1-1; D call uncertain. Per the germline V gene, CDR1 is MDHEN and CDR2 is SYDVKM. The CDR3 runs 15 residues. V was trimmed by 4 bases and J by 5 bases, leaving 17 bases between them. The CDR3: CASSSHSKEETEAFF. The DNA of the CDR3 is TGTGCCAGCAGTTCACATTCAAAGGAGGAAACTGAAGCTTTCTTT.

The CDR3 DNA reads as TGCGCCAGCAGCAGGGGACTAGCGGGAGGCACAAGCACAGATACGCAGTATTTT. Translation: CASSRGLAGGTSTDTQYF. The chain has TRBV5-1 and TRBJ2-3; TRBD2 matches 15 bases. The junction had 6 bases not matched to a gene; V was cut back by 4 bases and J by 0 bases. The CDR3 runs to 18 residues. In germline, CDR1 is SGHRS, CDR2 YFSETQ.

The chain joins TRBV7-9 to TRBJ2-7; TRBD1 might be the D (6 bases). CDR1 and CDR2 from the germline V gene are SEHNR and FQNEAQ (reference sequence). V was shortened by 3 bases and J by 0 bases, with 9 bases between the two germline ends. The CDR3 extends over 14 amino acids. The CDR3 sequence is CASSFRDTSYEQYF. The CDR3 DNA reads TGTGCCAGCAGCTTCCGGGACACCTCCTACGAGCAGTACTTC.

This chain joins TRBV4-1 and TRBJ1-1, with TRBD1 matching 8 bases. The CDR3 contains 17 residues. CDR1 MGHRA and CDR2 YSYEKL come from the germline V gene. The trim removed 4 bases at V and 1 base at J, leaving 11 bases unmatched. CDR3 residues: CASSLGTGRQGNTEAFF. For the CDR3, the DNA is TGCGCCAGCAGCCTAGGGACAGGACGCCAAGGGAACACTGAAGCTTTCTTT.

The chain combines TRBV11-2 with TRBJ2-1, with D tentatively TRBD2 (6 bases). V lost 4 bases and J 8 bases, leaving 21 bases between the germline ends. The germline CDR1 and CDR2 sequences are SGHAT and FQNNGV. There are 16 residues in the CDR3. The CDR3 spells CASSSIRSGRDHEQFF. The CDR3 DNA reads TGTGCCAGCAGCTCGATTCGTAGTGGGCGGGACCATGAGCAGTTCTTC.

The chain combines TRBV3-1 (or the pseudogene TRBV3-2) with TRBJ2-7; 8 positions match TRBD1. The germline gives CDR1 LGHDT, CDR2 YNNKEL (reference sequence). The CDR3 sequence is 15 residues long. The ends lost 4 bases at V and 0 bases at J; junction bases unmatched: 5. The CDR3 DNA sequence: TGTGCCAGCAGCCTTGGACAGGGTCCCTCCTACGAGCAGTACTTC. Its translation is CASSLGQGPSYEQYF.

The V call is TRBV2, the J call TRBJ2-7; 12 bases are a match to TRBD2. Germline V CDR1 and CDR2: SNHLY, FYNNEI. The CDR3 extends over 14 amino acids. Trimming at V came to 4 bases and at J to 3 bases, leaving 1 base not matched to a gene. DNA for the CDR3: TGTGCCAGCAGTGGACTAGCGGGGGACTACGAGCAGTACTTC. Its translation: CASSGLAGDYEQYF.

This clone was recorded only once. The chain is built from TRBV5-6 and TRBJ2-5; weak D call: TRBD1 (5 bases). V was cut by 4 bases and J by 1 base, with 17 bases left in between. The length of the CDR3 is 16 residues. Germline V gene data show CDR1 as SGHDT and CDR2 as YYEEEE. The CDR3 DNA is TGTGCCAGCAGCCCGCCGGGCAGGGCGGCCCAAGAGACCCAGTACTTC. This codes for CASSPPGRAAQETQYF.

CDR3 sequence (DNA): TGTGCCAGCAGCCGACACTCTAACTATGGCTACACCTTC. Translation gives CASSRHSNYGYTF. The chain links TRBV27 to TRBJ1-2, with no clear D. The CDR3 runs to 13 residues. V shed 6 bases and J shed 0 bases, with 8 bases lying between them. The germline CDR1 and CDR2 sequences are MNHEY and SMNVEV (reference sequence).

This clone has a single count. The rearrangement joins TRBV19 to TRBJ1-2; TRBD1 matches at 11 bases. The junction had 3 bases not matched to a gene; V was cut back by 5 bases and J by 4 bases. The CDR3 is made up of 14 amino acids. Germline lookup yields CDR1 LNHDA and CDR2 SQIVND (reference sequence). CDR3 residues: CASSVDRGPYGYTF. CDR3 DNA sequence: TGTGCCAGTAGTGTGGACAGGGGGCCCTATGGCTACACCTTC.

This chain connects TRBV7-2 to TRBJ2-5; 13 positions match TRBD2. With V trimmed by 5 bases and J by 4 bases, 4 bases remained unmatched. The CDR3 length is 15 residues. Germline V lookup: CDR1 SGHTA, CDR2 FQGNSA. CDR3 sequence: CASSVGLAGIETQYF. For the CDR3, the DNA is TGTGCCAGCAGCGTGGGACTAGCGGGAATAGAGACCCAGTACTTC.